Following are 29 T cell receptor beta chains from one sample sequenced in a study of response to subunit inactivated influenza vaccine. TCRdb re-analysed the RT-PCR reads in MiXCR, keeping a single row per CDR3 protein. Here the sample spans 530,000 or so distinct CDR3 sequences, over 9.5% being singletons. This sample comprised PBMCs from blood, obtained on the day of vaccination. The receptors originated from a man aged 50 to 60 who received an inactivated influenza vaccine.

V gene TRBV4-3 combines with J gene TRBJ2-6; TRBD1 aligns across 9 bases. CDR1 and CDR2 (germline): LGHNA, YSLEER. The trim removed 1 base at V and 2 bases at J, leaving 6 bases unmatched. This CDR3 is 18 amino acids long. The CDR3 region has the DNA TGCGCCAGCAGCCAAGTGGGACAGGGAATGGCTGGGGCCAACGTCCTGACTTTC. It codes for CASSQVGQGMAGANVLTF.

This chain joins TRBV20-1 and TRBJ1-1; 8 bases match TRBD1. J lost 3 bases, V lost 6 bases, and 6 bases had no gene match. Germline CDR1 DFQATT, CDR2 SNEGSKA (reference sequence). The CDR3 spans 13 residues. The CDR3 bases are TGCAGTGCGGACTACAGGGGGGACACTGAAGCTTTCTTT. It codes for CSADYRGDTEAFF.

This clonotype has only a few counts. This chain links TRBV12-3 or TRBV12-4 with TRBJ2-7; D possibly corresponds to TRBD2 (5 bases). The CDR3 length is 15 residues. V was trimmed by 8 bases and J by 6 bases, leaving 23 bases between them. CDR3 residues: CASYSTAGSPAEQYF. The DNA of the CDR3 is TGTGCCAGCTACTCGACGGCGGGCTCTCCGGCCGAGCAGTACTTC.

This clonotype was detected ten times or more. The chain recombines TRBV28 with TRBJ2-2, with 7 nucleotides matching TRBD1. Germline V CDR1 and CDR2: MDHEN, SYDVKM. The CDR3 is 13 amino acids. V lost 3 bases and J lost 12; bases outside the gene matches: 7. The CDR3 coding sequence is TGTGCCAGCAGTTTCGGACAGGCTAGACAGCTGTTTTTT. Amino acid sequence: CASSFGQARQLFF.

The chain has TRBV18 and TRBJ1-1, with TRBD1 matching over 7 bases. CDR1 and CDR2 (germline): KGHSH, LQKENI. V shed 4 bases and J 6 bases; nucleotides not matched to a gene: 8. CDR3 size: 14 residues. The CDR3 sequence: CASSLRDSVSEAFF. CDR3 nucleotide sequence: TGTGCCAGCTCACTCCGGGACAGCGTATCTGAAGCTTTCTTT.

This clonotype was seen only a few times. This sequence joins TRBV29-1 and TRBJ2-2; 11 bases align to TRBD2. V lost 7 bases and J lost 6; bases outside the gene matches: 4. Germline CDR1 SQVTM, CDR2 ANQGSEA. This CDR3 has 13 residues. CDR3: CSALAGGPGELFF. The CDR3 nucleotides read TGCAGCGCCCTAGCGGGAGGCCCCGGGGAGCTGTTTTTT.

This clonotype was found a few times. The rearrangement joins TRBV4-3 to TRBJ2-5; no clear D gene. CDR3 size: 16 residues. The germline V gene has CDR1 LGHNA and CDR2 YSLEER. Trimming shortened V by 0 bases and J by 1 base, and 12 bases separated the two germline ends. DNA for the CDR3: TGCGCCAGCAGCCAAGATCTTTCGGGTCTCCAAGAGACCCAGTACTTC. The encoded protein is CASSQDLSGLQETQYF.

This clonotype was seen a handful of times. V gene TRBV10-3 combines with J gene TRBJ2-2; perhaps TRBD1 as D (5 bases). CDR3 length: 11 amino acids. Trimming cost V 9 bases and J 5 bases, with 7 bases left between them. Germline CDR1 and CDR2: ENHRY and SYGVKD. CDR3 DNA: TGTGCCATGGCAGGGACCGGGGAGCTGTTTTTT. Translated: CAMAGTGELFF.

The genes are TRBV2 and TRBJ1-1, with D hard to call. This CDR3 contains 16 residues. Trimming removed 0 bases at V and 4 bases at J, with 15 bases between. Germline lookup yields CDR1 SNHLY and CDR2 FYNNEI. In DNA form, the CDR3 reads TGTGCCAGCAGTGAAGCGATCCGGGCCAGCTCCACTGAAGCTTTCTTT. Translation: CASSEAIRASSTEAFF.

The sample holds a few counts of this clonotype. The CDR3 spells CASSLPGQVWTQYF. CDR3 bases: TGTGCCAGCAGCCTACCGGGACAGGTTTGGACCCAGTACTTC. The chain combines TRBV6-2 or TRBV6-3 with TRBJ2-5; 8 bases fit TRBD1. J gave up 7 bases and V 6 bases, and 10 bases lay outside the gene matches. The germline V gene encodes CDR1 MNHEY and CDR2 SVGEGT. This CDR3 comprises 14 residues.

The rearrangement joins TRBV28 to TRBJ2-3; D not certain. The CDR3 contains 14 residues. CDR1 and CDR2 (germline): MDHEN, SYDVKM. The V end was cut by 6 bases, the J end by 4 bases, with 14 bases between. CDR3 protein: CASSPGRAADTQYF. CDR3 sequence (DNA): TGTGCCAGCAGCCCTGGACGGGCGGCAGATACGCAGTATTTT.

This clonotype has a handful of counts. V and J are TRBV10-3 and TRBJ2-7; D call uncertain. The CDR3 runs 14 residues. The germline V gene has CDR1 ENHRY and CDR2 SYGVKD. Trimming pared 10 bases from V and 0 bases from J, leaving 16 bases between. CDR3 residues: CATLPTSSSYEQYF. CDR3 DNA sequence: TGTGCCACCTTACCTACCTCAAGCTCCTACGAGCAGTACTTC.

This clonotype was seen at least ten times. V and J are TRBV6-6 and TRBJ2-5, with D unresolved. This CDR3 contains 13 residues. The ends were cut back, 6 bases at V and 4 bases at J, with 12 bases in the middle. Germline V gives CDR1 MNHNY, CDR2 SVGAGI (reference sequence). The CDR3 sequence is CASSPTLLETQYF. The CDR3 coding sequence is TGTGCCAGCAGCCCGACCCTCTTAGAGACCCAGTACTTC.

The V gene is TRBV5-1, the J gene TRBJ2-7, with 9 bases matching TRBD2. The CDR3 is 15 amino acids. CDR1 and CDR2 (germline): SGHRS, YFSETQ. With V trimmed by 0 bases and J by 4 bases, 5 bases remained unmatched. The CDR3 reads CASSLGLAEGYEQYF. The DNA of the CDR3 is TGCGCCAGCAGCTTGGGACTAGCGGAGGGGTACGAGCAGTACTTC.

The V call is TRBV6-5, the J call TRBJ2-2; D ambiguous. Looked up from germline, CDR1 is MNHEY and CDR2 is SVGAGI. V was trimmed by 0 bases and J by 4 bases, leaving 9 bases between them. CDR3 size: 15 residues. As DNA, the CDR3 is TGTGCCAGCAGTTACTCCACCGGCGGCACCGGGGAGCTGTTTTTT. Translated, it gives CASSYSTGGTGELFF.

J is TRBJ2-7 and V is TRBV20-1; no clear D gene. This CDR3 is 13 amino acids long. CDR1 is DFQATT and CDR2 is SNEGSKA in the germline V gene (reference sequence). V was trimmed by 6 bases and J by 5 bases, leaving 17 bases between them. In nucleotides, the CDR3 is TGCAGTGCCACCCTTCCCCGAGTCGACGAGCAGTACTTC. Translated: CSATLPRVDEQYF.

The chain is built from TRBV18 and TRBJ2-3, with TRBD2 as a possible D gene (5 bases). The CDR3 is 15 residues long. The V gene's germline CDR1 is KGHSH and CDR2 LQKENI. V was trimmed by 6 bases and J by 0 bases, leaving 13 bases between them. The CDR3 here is CASSRTQRSTDTQYF. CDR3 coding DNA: TGTGCCAGCTCCAGGACTCAGAGAAGCACAGATACGCAGTATTTT.

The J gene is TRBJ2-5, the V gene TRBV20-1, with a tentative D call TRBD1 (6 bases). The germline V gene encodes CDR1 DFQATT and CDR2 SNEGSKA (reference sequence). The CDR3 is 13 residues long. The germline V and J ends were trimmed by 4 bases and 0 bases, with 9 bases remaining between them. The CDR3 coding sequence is TGCAGTGCTATAACAGGGTACCAAGAGACCCAGTACTTC. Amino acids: CSAITGYQETQYF.

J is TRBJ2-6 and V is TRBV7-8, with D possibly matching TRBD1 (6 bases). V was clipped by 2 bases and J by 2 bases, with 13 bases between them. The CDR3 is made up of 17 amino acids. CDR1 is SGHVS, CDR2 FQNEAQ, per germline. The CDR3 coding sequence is TGTGCCAGCAGCTTATTTTCAGGGGAAGCTGGGGCCAACGTCCTGACTTTC. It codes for CASSLFSGEAGANVLTF.

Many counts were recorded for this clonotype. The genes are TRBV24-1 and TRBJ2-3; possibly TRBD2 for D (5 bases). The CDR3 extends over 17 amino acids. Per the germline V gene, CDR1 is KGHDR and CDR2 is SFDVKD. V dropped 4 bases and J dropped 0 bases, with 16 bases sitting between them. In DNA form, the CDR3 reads TGTGCCACCAGTGACCCCCTTCCGGGATCAAGCACAGATACGCAGTATTTT. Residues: CATSDPLPGSSTDTQYF.

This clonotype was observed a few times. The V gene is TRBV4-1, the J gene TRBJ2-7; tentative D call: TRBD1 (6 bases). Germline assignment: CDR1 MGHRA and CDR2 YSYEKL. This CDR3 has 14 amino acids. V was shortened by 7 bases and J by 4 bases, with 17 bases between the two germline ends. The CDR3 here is CASKLYRVSYEQYF. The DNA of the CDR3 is TGCGCCAGCAAATTATACAGGGTCTCGTACGAGCAGTACTTC.

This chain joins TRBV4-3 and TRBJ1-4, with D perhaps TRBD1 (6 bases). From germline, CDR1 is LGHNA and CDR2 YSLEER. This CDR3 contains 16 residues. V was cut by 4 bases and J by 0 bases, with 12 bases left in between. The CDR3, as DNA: TGCGCCAGCAGCCGGTCTAAGGGGGCAACTAATGAAAAACTGTTTTTT. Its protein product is CASSRSKGATNEKLFF.

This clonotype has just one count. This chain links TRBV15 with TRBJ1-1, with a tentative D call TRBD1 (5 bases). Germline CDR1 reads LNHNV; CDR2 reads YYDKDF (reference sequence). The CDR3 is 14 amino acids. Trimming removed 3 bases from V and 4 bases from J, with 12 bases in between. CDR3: CATSRGGMTTEAFF. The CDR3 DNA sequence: TGTGCCACCAGCAGGGGGGGTATGACCACTGAAGCTTTCTTT.

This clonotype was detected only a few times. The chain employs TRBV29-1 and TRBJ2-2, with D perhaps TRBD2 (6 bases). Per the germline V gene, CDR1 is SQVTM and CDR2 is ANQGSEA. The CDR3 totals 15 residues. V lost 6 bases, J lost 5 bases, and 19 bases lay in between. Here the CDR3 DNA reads TGCAGCGTGATCTCCGGGAGTGGGAAAACCGGGGAGCTGTTTTTT. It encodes CSVISGSGKTGELFF.

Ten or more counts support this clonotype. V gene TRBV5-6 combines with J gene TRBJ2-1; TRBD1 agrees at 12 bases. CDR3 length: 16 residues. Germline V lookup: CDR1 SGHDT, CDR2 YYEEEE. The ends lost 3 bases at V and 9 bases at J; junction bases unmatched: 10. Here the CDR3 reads CASSSLPGQGASEQFF. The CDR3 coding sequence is TGTGCCAGCAGCTCCTTACCGGGACAGGGGGCATCTGAGCAGTTCTTC.

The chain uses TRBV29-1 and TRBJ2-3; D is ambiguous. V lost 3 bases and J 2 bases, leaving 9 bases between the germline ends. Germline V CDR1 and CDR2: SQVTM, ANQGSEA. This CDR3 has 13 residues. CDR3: CSVDHSFTDTQYF. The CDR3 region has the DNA TGCAGCGTTGATCACAGCTTCACAGATACGCAGTATTTT.

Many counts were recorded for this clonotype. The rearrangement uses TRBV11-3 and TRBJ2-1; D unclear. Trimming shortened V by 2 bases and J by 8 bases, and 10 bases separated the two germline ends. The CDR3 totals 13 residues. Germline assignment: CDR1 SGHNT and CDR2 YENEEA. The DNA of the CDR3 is TGTGCCAGCAGCTTAACTACCCACTATGAGCAGTTCTTC. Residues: CASSLTTHYEQFF.

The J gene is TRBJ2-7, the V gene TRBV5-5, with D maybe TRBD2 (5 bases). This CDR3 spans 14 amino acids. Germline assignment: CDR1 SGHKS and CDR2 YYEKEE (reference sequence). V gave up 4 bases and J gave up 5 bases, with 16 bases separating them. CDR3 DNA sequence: TGTGCCAGCAGCAGTTGGACTCGGGGTAACGAGCAGTACTTC. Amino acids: CASSSWTRGNEQYF.

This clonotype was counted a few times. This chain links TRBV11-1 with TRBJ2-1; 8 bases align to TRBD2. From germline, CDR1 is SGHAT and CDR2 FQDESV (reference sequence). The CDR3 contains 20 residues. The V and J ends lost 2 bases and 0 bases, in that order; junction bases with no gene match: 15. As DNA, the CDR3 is TGTGCCAGCAGCTTATTTACCCGGGGGGGACTTAGAAGCTCCTACAATGAGCAGTTCTTC. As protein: CASSLFTRGGLRSSYNEQFF.